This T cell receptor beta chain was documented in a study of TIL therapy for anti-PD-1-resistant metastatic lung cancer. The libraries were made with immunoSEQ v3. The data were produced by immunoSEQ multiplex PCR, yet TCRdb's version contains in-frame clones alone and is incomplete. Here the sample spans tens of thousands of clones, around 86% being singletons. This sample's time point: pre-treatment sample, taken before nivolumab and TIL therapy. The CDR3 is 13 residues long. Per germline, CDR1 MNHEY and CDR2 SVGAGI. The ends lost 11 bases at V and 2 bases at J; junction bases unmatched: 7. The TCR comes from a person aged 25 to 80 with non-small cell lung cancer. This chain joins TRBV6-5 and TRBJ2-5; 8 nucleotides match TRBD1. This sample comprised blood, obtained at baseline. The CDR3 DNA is TGTGCCGTTAGCAGACAGGGGCAAGAGACCCAGTACTTC. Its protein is CAVSRQGQETQYF.